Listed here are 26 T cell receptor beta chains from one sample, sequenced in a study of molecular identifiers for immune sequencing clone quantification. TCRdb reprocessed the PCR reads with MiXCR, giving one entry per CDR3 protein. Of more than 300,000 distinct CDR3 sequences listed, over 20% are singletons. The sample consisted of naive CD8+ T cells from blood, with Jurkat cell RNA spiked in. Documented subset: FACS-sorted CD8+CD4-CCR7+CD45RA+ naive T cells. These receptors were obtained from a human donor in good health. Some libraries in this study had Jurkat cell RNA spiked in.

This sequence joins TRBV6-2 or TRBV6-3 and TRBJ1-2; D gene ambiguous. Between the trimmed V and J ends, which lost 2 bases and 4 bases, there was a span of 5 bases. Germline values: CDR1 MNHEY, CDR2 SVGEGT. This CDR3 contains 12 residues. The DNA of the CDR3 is TGTGCCAGCAGTTACGTGAGCTATGGCTACACCTTC. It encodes CASSYVSYGYTF.

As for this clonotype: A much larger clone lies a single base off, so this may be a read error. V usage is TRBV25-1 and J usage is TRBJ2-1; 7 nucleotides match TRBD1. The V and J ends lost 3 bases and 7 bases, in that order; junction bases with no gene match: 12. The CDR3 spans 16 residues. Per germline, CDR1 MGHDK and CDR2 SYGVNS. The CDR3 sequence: CASSDTDRDSWNEQFF. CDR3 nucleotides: TGTGCCAGCAGTGACACCGACAGGGACAGTTGGAATGAGCAGTTCTTC.

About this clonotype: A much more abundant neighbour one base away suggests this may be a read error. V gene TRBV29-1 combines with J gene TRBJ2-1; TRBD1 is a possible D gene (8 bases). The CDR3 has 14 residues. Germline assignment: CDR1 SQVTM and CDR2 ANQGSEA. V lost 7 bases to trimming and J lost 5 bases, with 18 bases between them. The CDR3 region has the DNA TGCAGCGCCAAGACAGGGGAGGGGCACAATGAGCAGTTCTTC. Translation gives CSAKTGEGHNEQFF.

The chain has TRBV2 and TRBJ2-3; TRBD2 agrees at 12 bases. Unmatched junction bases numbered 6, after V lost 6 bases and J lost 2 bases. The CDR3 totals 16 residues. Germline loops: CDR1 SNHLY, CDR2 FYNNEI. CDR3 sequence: CASRHGLAGNTDTQYF. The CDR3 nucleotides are TGTGCCAGCAGACACGGACTAGCGGGGAACACAGATACGCAGTATTTT.

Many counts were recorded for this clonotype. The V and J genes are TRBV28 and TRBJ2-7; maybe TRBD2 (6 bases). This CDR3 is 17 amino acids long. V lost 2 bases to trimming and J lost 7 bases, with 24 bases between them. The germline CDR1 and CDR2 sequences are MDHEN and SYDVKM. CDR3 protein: CASSLGSRDWGDGEQYF. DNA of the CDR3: TGTGCCAGCAGTTTAGGGTCCCGGGACTGGGGTGATGGGGAGCAGTACTTC.

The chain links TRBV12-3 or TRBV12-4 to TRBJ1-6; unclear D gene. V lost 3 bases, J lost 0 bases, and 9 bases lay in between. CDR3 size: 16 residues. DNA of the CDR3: TGTGCCAGCAGTTTGGAGTTAAGCTCCTATAATTCACCCCTCCACTTT. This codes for CASSLELSSYNSPLHF.

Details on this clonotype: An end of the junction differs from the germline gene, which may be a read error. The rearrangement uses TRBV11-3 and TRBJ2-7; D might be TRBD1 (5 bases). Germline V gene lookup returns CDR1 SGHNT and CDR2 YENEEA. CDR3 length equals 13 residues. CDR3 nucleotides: TGTGCCGGCAGCTTGACAGCCTCCTACGAGCAGTACTTC. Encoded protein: CAGSLTASYEQYF.

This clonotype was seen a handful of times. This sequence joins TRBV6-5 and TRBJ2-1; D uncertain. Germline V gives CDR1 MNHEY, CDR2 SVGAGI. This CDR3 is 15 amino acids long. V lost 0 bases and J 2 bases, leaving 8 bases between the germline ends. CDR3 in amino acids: CASSYSSSPYNEQFF. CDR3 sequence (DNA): TGTGCCAGCAGTTACTCGTCCAGCCCCTACAATGAGCAGTTCTTC.

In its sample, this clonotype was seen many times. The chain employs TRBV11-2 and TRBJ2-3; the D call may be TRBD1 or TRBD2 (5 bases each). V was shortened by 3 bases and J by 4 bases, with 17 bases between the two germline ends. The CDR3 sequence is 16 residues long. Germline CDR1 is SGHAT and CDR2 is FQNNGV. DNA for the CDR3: TGTGCCAGCAGCTTCACCGGGACCTACCTTTCAGATACGCAGTATTTT. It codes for CASSFTGTYLSDTQYF. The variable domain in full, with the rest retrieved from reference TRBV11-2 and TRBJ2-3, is EAGVAQSPRYKIIEKRQSVAFWCNPISGHATLYWYQQILGQGPKLLIQFQNNGVVDDSQLPKDRFSAERLKGVDSTLKIQPAKLEDSAVYLCASSFTGTYLSDTQYFGPGTRLTVL.

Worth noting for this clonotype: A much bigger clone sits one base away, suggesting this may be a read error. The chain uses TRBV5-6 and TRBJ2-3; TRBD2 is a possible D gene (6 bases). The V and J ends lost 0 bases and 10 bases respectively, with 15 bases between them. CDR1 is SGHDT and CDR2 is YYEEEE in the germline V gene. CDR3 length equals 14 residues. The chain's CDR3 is CASSLELATDAQYF. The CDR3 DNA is TGTGCCAGCAGCTTGGAACTAGCTACGGATGCGCAGTATTTT.

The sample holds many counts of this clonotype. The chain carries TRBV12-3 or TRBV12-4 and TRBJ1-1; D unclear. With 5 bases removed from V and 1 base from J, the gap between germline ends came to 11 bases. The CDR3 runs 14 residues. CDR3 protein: CASSQEGGNTEAFF. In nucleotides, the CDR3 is TGTGCCAGCAGTCAGGAAGGCGGGAACACTGAAGCTTTCTTT.

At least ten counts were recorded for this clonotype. The CDR3 sequence: CASSQDNLAATGELFF. CDR3 bases: TGCGCCAGCAGCCAAGATAATCTTGCGGCAACCGGGGAGCTGTTTTTT. The J gene is TRBJ2-2, the V gene TRBV4-3; D gene uncertain. V lost 0 bases and J 5 bases, leaving 13 bases between the germline ends. In germline, CDR1 is LGHNA, CDR2 YSLEER. The CDR3 consists of 16 residues.

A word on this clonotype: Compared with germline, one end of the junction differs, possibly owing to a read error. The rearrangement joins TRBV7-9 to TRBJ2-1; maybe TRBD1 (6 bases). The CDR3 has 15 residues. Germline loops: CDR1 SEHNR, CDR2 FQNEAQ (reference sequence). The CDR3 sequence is CASTSVTGPADEQSF. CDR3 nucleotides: TGTGCCAGCACCTCCGTGACAGGCCCCGCCGATGAGCAGTCCTTC.

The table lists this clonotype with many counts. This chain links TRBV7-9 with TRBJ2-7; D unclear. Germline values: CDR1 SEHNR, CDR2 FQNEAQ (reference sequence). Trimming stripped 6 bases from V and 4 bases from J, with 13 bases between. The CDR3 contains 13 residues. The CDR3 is CASRPHDGYEQYF. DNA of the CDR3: TGTGCCAGCAGGCCACATGACGGATACGAGCAGTACTTC.

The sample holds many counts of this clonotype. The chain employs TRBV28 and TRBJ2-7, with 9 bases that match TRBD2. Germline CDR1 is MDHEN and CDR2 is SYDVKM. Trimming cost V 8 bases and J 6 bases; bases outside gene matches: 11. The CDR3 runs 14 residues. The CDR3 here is CASVVGLAGSEQYF. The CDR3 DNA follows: TGTGCCAGCGTCGTCGGGCTAGCGGGGAGCGAGCAGTACTTC.

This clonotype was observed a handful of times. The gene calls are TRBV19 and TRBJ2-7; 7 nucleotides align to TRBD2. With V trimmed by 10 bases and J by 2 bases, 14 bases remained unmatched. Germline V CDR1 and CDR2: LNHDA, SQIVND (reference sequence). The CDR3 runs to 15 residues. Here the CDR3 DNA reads TGTGCCACCGGACCTTCGAGCGGGGTTACCTACGAGCAGTACTTC. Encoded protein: CATGPSSGVTYEQYF.

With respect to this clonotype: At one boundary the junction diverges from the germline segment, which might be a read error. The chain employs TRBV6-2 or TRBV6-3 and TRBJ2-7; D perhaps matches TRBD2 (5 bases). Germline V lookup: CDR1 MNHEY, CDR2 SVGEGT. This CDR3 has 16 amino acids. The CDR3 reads CASRHPGVAYSCEQYF. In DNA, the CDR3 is TGTGCCAGCAGACACCCCGGGGTAGCCTACTCCTGCGAGCAGTACTTC.

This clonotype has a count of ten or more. The CDR3 nucleotides are TGTGCCAGCAGCCCGGGACAGGCATATAGCAATCAGCCCCAGCATTTT. It specifies CASSPGQAYSNQPQHF. The rearrangement uses TRBV7-6 and TRBJ1-5; 8 bases are a match to TRBD1. Per germline, CDR1 SGHVS and CDR2 FNYEAQ. The length of the CDR3 is 16 residues. V dropped 5 bases and J dropped 0; count of bases not matched to a gene: 6.

CDR3 sequence (DNA): TGTGCCACCCGGGACAGACGGGAGAACACCGGGGAGCTGTTTTTT. Encoded protein: CATRDRRENTGELFF. The rearrangement uses TRBV15 and TRBJ2-2; the match to TRBD1 covers 7 bases. There are 15 residues in the CDR3. The germline V gene has CDR1 LNHNV and CDR2 YYDKDF (reference sequence). The ends lost 8 bases at V and 1 base at J; junction bases unmatched: 7.

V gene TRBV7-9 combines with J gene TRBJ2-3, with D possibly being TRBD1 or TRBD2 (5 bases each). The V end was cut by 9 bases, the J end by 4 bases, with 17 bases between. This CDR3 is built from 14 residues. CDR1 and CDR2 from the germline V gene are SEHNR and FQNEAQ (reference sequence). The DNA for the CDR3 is TGTGCCAGGTCCCCAGGGAGACGTTCAGATACGCAGTATTTT. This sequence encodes CARSPGRRSDTQYF.

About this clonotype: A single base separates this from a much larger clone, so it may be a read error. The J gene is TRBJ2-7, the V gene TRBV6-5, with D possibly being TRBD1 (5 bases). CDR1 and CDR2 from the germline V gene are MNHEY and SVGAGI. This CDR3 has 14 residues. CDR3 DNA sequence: TGTGCCGGCAGTTATAACCAGGGAATCTACGAGCAGTACTTC. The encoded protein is CAGSYNQGIYEQYF.

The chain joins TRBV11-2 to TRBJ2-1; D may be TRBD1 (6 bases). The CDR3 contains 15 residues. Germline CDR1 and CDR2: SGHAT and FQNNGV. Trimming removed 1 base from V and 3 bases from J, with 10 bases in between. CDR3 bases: TGTGCCAGCAGCTTAGTCGCAGGGGACTACAATGAGCAGTTCTTC. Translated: CASSLVAGDYNEQFF.

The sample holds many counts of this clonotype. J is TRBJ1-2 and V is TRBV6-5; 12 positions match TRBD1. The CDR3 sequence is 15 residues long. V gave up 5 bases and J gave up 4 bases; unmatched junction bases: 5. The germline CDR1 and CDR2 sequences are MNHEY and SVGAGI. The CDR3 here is CASSPGQGAGYGYTF. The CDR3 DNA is TGTGCCAGCAGTCCGGGACAGGGGGCTGGCTATGGCTACACCTTC.

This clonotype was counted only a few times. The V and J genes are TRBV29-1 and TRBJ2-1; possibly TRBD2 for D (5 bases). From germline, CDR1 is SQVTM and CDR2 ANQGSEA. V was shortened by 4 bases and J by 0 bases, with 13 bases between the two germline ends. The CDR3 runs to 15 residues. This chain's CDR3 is CSVGLAGSSYNEQFF. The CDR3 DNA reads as TGCAGCGTTGGGCTGGCGGGCAGCTCCTACAATGAGCAGTTCTTC.

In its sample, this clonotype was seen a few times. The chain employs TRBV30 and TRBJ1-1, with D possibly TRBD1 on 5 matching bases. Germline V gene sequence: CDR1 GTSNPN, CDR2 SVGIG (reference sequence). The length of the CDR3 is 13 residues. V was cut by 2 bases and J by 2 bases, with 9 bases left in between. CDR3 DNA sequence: TGTGCCTGGAGTTTTGGGACCAACACTGAAGCTTTCTTT. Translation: CAWSFGTNTEAFF.

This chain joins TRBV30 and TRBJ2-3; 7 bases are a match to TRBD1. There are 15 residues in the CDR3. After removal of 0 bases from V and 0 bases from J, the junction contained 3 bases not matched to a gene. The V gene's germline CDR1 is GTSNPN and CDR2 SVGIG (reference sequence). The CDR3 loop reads CAWSVDRKSTDTQYF. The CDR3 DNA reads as TGTGCCTGGAGTGTGGACAGGAAGAGCACAGATACGCAGTATTTT.